The entry below gives a single T cell receptor beta chain sequence along with its context. What it recognizes is unknown. This sample is drawn from a study of T cells in Graves' hyperthyroidism and ophthalmopathy. Whole-study results and caveats: Stable hyperthyroidism and ophthalmopathy were separated using 13 V-J signatures.

What was amplified from RNA transcripts were TCR beta CDR3 regions. Using the HTBI primer set, a first-round RT-PCR was run on the TCR CDR3. One entry per CDR3 protein results from TCRdb running MiXCR on the multiplex PCR reads. The sample holds hundreds of thousands of distinct CDR3 sequences, 11% to 15% seen once. The authors deemed Graves' hyperthyroidism stable absent ophthalmopathy progression within 18 months. The length of the CDR3 is 15 residues. The germline V and J ends were trimmed by 5 bases and 0 bases, with 11 bases remaining between them. The germline gives CDR1 SGHTA, CDR2 FQGNSA. The J gene is TRBJ1-5, the V gene TRBV7-2, with D uncertain. The sequence was collected from a woman in her thirties or forties with Graves' hyperthyroidism. Source material: blood. This CDR3 is CASSHGIYSNQPQHF. For the CDR3, the DNA is TGTGCCAGCAGCCATGGGATCTATAGCAATCAGCCCCAGCATTTT.